This TCR beta chain was recorded in a study of Ad26.COV2.S vaccination and SARS-CoV-2 variants. At the level of the study: Ad26.COV2.S given intramuscularly, once or twice 56 days apart.

General study results and limits: Relative to placebo recipients, vaccine recipients exhibited elevated spike-specific TCR breadth. The TCR breadth and depth analyses may have understated or missed part of the total T cell responses.

As regards this clone: Its antigen is still unknown.

Measured with immunoSEQ multiplex PCR; TCRdb has only the in-frame clones, and not every one. The sample lists about 460,000 clones; 70% to 90% were seen once. V lost 5 bases, J lost 2 bases, and 10 bases lay in between. CDR3 length: 14 residues. Germline assignment: CDR1 MNHEY and CDR2 SMNVEV (reference sequence). As to treatment: roughly 20 received Ad26.COV2.S at low or high dose, single or two shots; a few received placebo; per-sample allocation not given. On day 63 after the first injection, vaccine and placebo recipients gave samples. The shot given was an Ad26 vector that makes Wuhan-strain SARS-CoV-2 spike.

The starting material was peripheral blood, obtained in a trial of Ad26.COV2.S vaccine versus placebo. This sequence was found in a person aged 18-60 years who received the Ad26.COV2.S COVID-19 vaccine or a placebo. The chain couples TRBV27 to TRBJ2-1; TRBD2 might be the D (6 bases). CDR3 in DNA: TGTGCCAGCAGTCGCCGGGAGACCTACAATGAGCAGTTCTTC. It translates to CASSRRETYNEQFF.